Here is one TCR beta chain with its context. Its cognate antigen has yet to be identified. No base quality values were provided; no much bigger clone lies one nucleotide off. CDR1 and CDR2 are drawn from the germline V gene (reference sequence): DFQATT, SNEGSKA. From its cysteine to its phenylalanine, the CDR3 spans 11 amino acids. Just CDR3 DNA is preserved here, 33 bases in frame from base 1. For this chain, trimming is 3 bases at the V end and 11 bases at the J end, and the number of junction bases without a gene match is 6. Collaborating institutions collected whole blood in K2EDTA tubes following their own protocols. Collaborator samples were shipped for TCRbeta analysis as frozen whole blood, isolated PBMCs, or DNA extracted from either sample type. The data were taken from a study of blood T cell repertoires in COVID-19 (dated by TCRdb to about 2020). With regard to the full study: The collaborator samples originated in the United States, Italy and Spain and spanned the acute and convalescent phases of COVID-19. The prospective study material was composed of cDNA or gDNA derived from T cells, B-cell-depleted T cells, or PBMCs. The dataset comprised deeply sampled blood TCRbeta repertoires from subjects exposed to, actively infected with, or recovered from COVID-19. Where HLA class I and class II types were available, the types were taken from metadata supplied by the sample provider, not from assay-based typing. Samples were obtained from the ongoing ImmuneRACE study (first 160 participants) and from 1,254 subjects provided by 6 global collaborators. Nearly every sample came with metadata listing a de-identified subject ID, COVID-19 status, age in years and sex. The repertoires were released in a freely available public database intended as a resource for research on the immune response to SARS-CoV-2. Overall study results and their limits: Clinical and demographic metadata were provided uncurated, with the amount varying by source and participant.

The immunoSEQ Assay, a bias-controlled multiplex PCR, was used to amplify TCRbeta CDR3 regions from genomic DNA. The authors' analysis ran thus. Nucleated cell counts per sample were estimated from amplification of reference gene primers within the assay. To quantify the absolute abundance of each unique TCRbeta CDR3 rearrangement, sequence reads were collapsed and filtered. Productive Simpson clonality was computed per sample as the square root of Simpson's diversity index over productive rearrangements. TCRdb holds this immuneACCESS table with in-frame rearrangements only. Some clones are missing; in checked studies, unresolved V genes explain under half, and the rest has no known cause. From that table come the V and J calls and clone size; the DNA was used to work out D and trimming. The sample table holds tens of thousands of clones, of which 86% were seen once. Jointly, the top ten make up roughly 15% of the sample.

The sequence came from a human donor in a cohort sampled during active COVID-19. The sequenced material came from peripheral blood. Here the chain combines TRBV20-1 and TRBJ1-2, and 7 junction bases match TRBD1. The sequenced DNA is TGCAGTGCTAGGGGGGACAGTAAATACACCTTC. Its protein is CSARGDSKYTF.